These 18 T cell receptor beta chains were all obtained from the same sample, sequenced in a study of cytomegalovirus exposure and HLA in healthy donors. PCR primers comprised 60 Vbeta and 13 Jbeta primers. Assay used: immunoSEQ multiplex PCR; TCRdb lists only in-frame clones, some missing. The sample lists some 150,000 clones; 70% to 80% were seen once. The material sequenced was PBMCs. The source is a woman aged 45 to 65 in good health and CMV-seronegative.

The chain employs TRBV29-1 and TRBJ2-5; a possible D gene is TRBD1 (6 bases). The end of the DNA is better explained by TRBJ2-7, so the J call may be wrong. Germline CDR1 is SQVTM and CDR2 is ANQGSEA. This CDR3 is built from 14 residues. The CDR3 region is CSVGYRVSSYEQYF. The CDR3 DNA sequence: TGCAGCGTGGGATACAGGGTGAGCTCCTACGAGCAGTACTTC.

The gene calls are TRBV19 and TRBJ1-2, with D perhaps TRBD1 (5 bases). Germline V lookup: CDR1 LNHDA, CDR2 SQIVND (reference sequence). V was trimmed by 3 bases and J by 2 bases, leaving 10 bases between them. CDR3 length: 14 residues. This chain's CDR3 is CASSIQGGNYGYTF. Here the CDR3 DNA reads TGTGCCAGTAGTATCCAGGGAGGAAACTATGGCTACACCTTC.

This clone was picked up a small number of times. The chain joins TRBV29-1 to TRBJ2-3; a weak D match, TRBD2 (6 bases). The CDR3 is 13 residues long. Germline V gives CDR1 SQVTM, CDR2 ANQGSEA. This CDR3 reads CTVLGGSRDTQYF. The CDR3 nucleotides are TGCACCGTACTGGGGGGTTCCAGGGATACGCAGTATTTT.

The CDR3 reads CASSSPFSPSYEQYF. CDR3 coding DNA: TGTGCCAGCAGTTCTCCCTTCTCCCCGTCCTACGAGCAGTACTTC. This chain connects TRBV28 to TRBJ2-7, with D unresolved. Germline assignment: CDR1 MDHEN and CDR2 SYDVKM. The CDR3 contains 15 residues. The germline V and J ends were trimmed by 4 bases and 1 base, with 14 bases remaining between them.

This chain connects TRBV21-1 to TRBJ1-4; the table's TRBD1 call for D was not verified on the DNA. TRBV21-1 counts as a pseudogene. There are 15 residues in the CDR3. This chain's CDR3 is CASRKDREGGEKLFF. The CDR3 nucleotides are TGTGCCAGCAGAAAAGACAGGGAAGGTGGTGAAAAACTGTTTTTT.

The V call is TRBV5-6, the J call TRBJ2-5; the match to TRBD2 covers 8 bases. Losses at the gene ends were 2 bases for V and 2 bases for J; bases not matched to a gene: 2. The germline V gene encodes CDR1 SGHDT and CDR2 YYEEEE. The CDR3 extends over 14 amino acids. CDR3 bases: TGTGCCAGCAGCTTTGGCGGGGGGCAAGAGACCCAGTACTTC. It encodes CASSFGGGQETQYF.

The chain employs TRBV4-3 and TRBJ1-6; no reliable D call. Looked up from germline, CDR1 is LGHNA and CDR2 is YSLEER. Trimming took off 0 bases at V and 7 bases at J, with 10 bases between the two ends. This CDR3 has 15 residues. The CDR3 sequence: CASSQEAGPNSPLHF. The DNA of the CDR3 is TGCGCCAGCAGCCAAGAGGCGGGTCCCAATTCACCCCTCCACTTT.

The CDR3 sequence is CASRWRQTVYGYTF. DNA of the CDR3: TGTGCCAGCAGATGGCGGCAGACTGTCTATGGCTACACCTTC. The rearrangement uses TRBV2 and TRBJ1-2; no firm D call. V gave up 6 bases and J gave up 4 bases, with 15 bases separating them. The CDR3 has 14 amino acids. Per the germline V gene, CDR1 is SNHLY and CDR2 is FYNNEI. Variable domain in full (rest from reference TRBV2 and TRBJ1-2): EPEVTQTPSHQVTQMGQEVILRCVPISNHLYFYWYRQILGQKVEFLVSFYNNEISEKSEIFDDQFSVERPDGSNFTLKIRSTKLEDSAMYFCASRWRQTVYGYTFGSGTRLTVV.

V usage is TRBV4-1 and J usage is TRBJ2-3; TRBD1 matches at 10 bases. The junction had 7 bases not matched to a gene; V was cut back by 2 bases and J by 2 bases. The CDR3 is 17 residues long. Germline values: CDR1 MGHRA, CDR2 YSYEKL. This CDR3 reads CASSQTGTGANTDTQYF. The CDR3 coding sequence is TGCGCCAGCAGCCAAACCGGGACAGGGGCTAACACAGATACGCAGTATTTT.

In nucleotides, the CDR3 is TGTGCCAGCAGTTCGACAGGAGAAGCAACTAATGAAAAACTGTTTTTT. Translation: CASSSTGEATNEKLFF. The chain couples TRBV27 to TRBJ1-4; D might be TRBD1 (6 bases). Germline assignment: CDR1 MNHEY and CDR2 SMNVEV (reference sequence). The CDR3 sequence is 16 residues long. The V and J ends lost 4 bases and 0 bases respectively, with 12 bases between them.

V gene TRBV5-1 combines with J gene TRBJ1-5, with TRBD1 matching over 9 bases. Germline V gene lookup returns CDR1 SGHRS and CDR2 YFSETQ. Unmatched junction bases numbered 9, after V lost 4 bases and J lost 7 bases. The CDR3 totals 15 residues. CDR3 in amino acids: CASSVGDRAEQPQHF. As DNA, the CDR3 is TGCGCCAGCAGCGTGGGGGACAGGGCAGAACAGCCCCAGCATTTT.

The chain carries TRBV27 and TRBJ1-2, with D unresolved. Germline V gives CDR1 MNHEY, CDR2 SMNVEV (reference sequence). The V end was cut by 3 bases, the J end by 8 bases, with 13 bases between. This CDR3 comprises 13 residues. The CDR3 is CASSLVGAEGYTF. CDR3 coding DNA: TGTGCCAGCAGTTTGGTGGGAGCTGAGGGCTACACCTTC.

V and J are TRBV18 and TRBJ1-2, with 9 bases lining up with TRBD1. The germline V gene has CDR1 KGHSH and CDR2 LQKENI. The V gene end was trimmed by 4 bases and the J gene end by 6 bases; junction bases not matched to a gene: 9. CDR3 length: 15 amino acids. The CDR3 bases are TGTGCCAGCTCACGCACCCGGACAGGGGACGATGGCTACACCTTC. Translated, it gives CASSRTRTGDDGYTF.

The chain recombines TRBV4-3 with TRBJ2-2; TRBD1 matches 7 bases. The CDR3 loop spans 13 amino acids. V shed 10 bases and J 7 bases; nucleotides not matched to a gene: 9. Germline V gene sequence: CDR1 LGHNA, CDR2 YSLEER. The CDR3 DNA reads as TGCGCCACCAGACAGGGTGAGGTCGGGGAGCTGTTTTTT. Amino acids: CATRQGEVGELFF.

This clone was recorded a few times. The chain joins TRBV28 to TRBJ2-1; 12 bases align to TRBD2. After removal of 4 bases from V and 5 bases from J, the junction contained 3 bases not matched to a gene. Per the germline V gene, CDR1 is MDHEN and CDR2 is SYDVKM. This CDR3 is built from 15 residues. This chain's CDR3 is CASSSPSGGDNEQFF. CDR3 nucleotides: TGTGCCAGCAGTTCCCCTAGCGGGGGGGACAATGAGCAGTTCTTC.

The CDR3 loop is CASSLLADRYEQYF. The DNA of the CDR3 is TGTGCCAGCAGCTTGTTAGCGGACCGCTACGAGCAGTACTTC. This chain joins TRBV13 and TRBJ2-7, with D possibly TRBD2 on 6 matching bases. Germline V gives CDR1 PRHDT, CDR2 FYEKMQ (reference sequence). The CDR3 sequence is 14 residues long. The V end was cut by 3 bases, the J end by 3 bases, with 12 bases between.

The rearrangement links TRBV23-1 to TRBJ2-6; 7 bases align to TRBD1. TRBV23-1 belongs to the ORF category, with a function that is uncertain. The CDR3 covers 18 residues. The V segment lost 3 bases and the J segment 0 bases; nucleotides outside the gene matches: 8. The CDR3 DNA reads TGCGCCAGCAGTCATTCCGGGACAGTTATCTCTGGGGCCAACGTCCTGACTTTC. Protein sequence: CASSHSGTVISGANVLTF.

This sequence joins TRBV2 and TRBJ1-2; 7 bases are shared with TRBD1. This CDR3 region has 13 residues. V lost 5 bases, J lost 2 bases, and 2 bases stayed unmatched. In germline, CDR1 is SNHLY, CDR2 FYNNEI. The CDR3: CASSHRGNYGYTF. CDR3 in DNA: TGTGCCAGCAGTCACAGGGGAAACTATGGCTACACCTTC.